In its sample, the clone carrying this T cell receptor (beta chain) was seen a few times. This record comes from a study of T cells after yellow fever vaccination. TCRdb reprocessed the 5' RACE reads with MiXCR, giving one entry per CDR3 protein. This table holds hundreds of thousands of distinct CDR3 sequences, 8.5% to 10% found once. This CDR3 region has 13 residues. CDR1 and CDR2 from the germline V gene are SGHNT and YENEEA. Trimming cost V 0 bases and J 4 bases, with 5 bases left between them. This TCR derives from a young man who received the YFV17D yellow fever vaccine. V and J are TRBV11-3 and TRBJ2-3; D call uncertain. The sample consisted of CD4+ T cells sorted from PBMCs, taken 5 days after the yellow fever booster vaccination. The CDR3 protein is CASSLDLADTQYF. CDR3 bases: TGTGCCAGCAGCTTAGATTTAGCAGATACGCAGTATTTT.